This T cell receptor beta chain was documented in a study of post-analysis software for immune sequencing data (dated by TCRdb to 2014 to 2015). Looking at the study overall: Disease courses on record covered relapsing-remitting, secondary progressive and progressive-relapsing multiple sclerosis, though some patients had no subtype annotation. The patient repertoires were set against around ten previously published healthy control repertoires from donors whose ages ranged from roughly 6 to 26 years. A subset of samples was prepared in parallel using single-end sample barcoding, then pooled and co-amplified after Illumina adapter ligation.

There are many counts of this clonotype. The target of this receptor is not known. The sample holds no much larger clone one base away, and base qualities are not on file. To demonstrate the VDJtools post-analysis software, the study profiled TCR beta repertoires from the peripheral blood of about a dozen young patients with multiple sclerosis. The multiple sclerosis patients were children and adolescents between about 6 and 15 years of age. Broader findings and caveats from the paper: Direct clustering with F measure revealed strong co-clustering of samples prepared in the same batch, which led to a batch-effect correction. Significantly higher frequencies in patients than in controls were found for five TRBV segments, including TRBV5-6, TRBV5-1 and TRBV20-1. The control group was slightly older than the multiple sclerosis patient group. Normalized Chao1 diversity was significantly lower in multiple sclerosis patients than controls, suggesting substantial peripheral T-cell clonal expansion.

Receptors were amplified or captured by PCR. The sequencer listed for this sample is Illumina HiSeq 2500. Unique molecular identifiers were incorporated into TCR beta cDNA libraries to reduce PCR and sequencing biases. Some 500,000 cDNA molecules were obtained per 1 to 10 million input T cells, so each molecule approximated one T cell. The same protocol used for the earlier healthy control dataset was applied to prepare and sequence the patient libraries. Within a given batch, samples were prepared together, multiplexed and sequenced on the same HiSeq lane. In the paper's pipeline: MIGEC handled the raw barcoded reads, throwing out single-read molecular identifier groups before consensus assembly and CDR3 extraction. VDJtools was used for post-analysis of the clonotype tables, and diversity was normalized by down-sampling every dataset to the size of the smallest sample. To correct batch-related cross-sample contamination, repertoire overlap clustering matched CDR3 amino acid sequences but not nucleotide sequences. The raw public reads went through TCRdb reprocessing: fastp at Q25, MiXCR clone calling, in-frame beta chains kept. Merged by CDR3 protein, the rows form single entries marked with the most common genes and DNA. The V and J calls follow TCRdb's processing rather than the paper's. Here the sample has hundreds of thousands of distinct CDR3 sequences; 55% to 60% occur a single time. Jointly, the top ten make up 10% to 12% of the sample.

The CDR3 contains 15 residues, cysteine and phenylalanine counted. Just CDR3 DNA is preserved here, 45 bases in frame from base 1. V and J are truncated by 0 bases and 5 bases respectively, leaving an intervening sequence of 11 bases. For CDR1 and CDR2, the germline V gene lists LGHNA and YNFKEQ. Sequenced: blood. The chain couples TRBV4-2 to TRBJ2-1, with the D gene uncertain. The sequence came from a girl aged 2 to 10 with multiple sclerosis. For the CDR3, the sequence is CASSQDGRTDNEQFF. In nucleotides, the sequence is TGTGCCAGCAGCCAAGATGGAAGGACGGACAATGAGCAGTTCTTC.